These T cell receptor beta chains were read from a single sample in a study of T-cell memory formation after mild COVID-19. TCRdb itself ran the 5' RACE reads through MiXCR, one entry per CDR3 protein. The data contain 550,000 to 650,000 distinct CDR3 sequences, around 16% of them singletons. The sequenced sample consisted of PBMCs or a T cell subset sorted from them (not recorded which). The receptors were gathered from an adult woman who had mild COVID-19 (a few samples of this study predate the infection). Cell type and time point are not known. Each CDR3 is given with its conserved first and last residue. A D gene is named only where the DNA matches it firmly. A row's size may be missing; if present it is once, few, many or a size class.

TRBV19,.,TRBJ1-5,few,TGTGCCAGTAGTGGGACACACAATAGCAATCAGCCCCAGCATTTT,CASSGTHNSNQPQHF
TRBV14,.,TRBJ2-3,once,TGTGCCAGCAGCCAAGTTGAAGGGACCTACACAGATACGCAGTATTTT,CASSQVEGTYTDTQYF
TRBV6-6,.,TRBJ2-5,.,TGTGCCAGCGGTAATGCTGTTGATCCAAGAGAGACCCAGTACTTC,CASGNAVDPRETQYF
TRBV3-1,TRBD1,TRBJ1-1,.,TGTGCCAGCAGCCAAGCGGGGACAGGGAACACTGAAGCTTTCTTT,CASSQAGTGNTEAFF
TRBV6-6,TRBD1,TRBJ2-3,.,TGTGCCAGCAGTTACGGCAGGGGGATGGCAGATACGCAGTATTTT,CASSYGRGMADTQYF
TRBV5-1,TRBD2,TRBJ2-3,.,TGCGCCAGCAGCACTGGGACTAGCGGACTTAGCACAGATACGCAGTATTTT,CASSTGTSGLSTDTQYF
TRBV19,.,TRBJ1-5,.,TGTGCCAGTAGCCCCTCGGCGGGGTGGGATCAGCCCCAGCATTTT,CASSPSAGWDQPQHF
TRBV5-1,.,TRBJ2-7,many,TGCGCCAGCAGCTCTGGGACGCCGAACAACGAGCAGTACTTC,CASSSGTPNNEQYF
TRBV20-1,TRBD2,TRBJ2-7,.,TGCAGTGCTAGGCAACTAGCGGCAAGCTCCTACGAGCAGTACTTC,CSARQLAASSYEQYF
TRBV27,TRBD1,TRBJ2-3,few,TGTGCCAGCAGGTCGGGTGGACAGGGACTCACAGATACGCAGTATTTT,CASRSGGQGLTDTQYF
TRBV4-2,TRBD2,TRBJ2-1,.,TGTGCCAGCAGCCACGGAGCGGGAGGGTCTTACAATGAGCAGTTCTTC,CASSHGAGGSYNEQFF
TRBV7-2,TRBD2,TRBJ2-7,.,TGTGCCAGCAGCAAGACTAGCGGGAGTATAGGGAGCTACGAGCAGTACTTC,CASSKTSGSIGSYEQYF
TRBV27,TRBD1,TRBJ1-2,.,TGTGCCAGCAGTTCCGGGACAGGAGCTAACTATGGCTACACCTTC,CASSSGTGANYGYTF
TRBV7-9,.,TRBJ1-3,many,TGTGCCAGCAGCTTAGGGACAGTCGGAAACACCATATATTTT,CASSLGTVGNTIYF
TRBV5-1,.,TRBJ1-6,.,TGCGCCAGCAGCTTGGCCCCTCGTGGGAAAACGGCACCCCTCCACTTT,CASSLAPRGKTAPLHF
TRBV15,.,TRBJ2-2,few,TGTGCCACCAGCAGAGATTCCAGGGGCTCCGGGGAGCTGTTTTTT,CATSRDSRGSGELFF
TRBV20-1,TRBD2,TRBJ2-7,many,TGCAGTGCTAGAGAGTCGGGAGGGATTGCGTACGAGCAGTACTTC,CSARESGGIAYEQYF
TRBV27,TRBD2,TRBJ2-5,few,TGTGCCAGCAGTTGGGACGGGGGGGAGACCCAGTACTTC,CASSWDGGETQYF
TRBV18,TRBD1,TRBJ2-2,few,TGTGCCAGCTCACCCCGTGTAGGAACAGGGGACACCGGGGAGCTGTTTTTT,CASSPRVGTGDTGELFF
TRBV6-5,.,TRBJ2-7,.,TGTGCCAGCAGTAAAAGGACAGTTAATGAAGAGCAGTACTTC,CASSKRTVNEEQYF
TRBV4-3,TRBD2,TRBJ2-1,.,TGCGCCAGCAGCCGACTAGCGGAAAACTCCTACAATGAGCAGTTCTTC,CASSRLAENSYNEQFF
TRBV20-1,TRBD1,TRBJ2-2,.,TGCAGTGCTAGAGATCTAGGACAGGGGGCGCGAACCGGGGAGCTGTTTTTT,CSARDLGQGARTGELFF
TRBV5-6,.,TRBJ2-1,.,TGTGCCAGCAGCGGATCCAATGAGCAGTTCTTC,CASSGSNEQFF
TRBV6-1,TRBD1,TRBJ2-7,.,TGTGCCAGCAGCGGGGCTGGGACAGGGGAGGACGAGCAGTACTTC,CASSGAGTGEDEQYF
TRBV4-3,.,TRBJ2-7,many,TGCGCCAGCAGCCAATCCCTTGTACGGTCCCGAGATCTCGAGAGGGTAGGCTACGAGCAGTACTTC,CASSQSLVRSRDLERVGYEQYF
TRBV12-3/TRBV12-4,.,TRBJ2-3,few,TGTGCCAGCAGTTTTGGGGCAGGGAATACGCAGTATTTT,CASSFGAGNTQYF
TRBV18,TRBD1,TRBJ1-1,.,TGTGCCAGCTCACCAAACAGGGGCAACACTGAAGCTTTCTTT,CASSPNRGNTEAFF
TRBV20-1,.,TRBJ2-1,.,TGCAGTGCTAGGATACACCTCGGCGGGCAGTTCTTC,CSARIHLGGQFF
TRBV3-1,.,TRBJ1-5,.,TGTGCCAGCAGCCACTCAGGTAGCGGGTATCAGCCCCAGCATTTT,CASSHSGSGYQPQHF
TRBV12-3/TRBV12-4,.,TRBJ2-7,many,TGTGCCAGGAGGACCGTTCCAAAGGCTCACGAGCAGTACTTC,CARRTVPKAHEQYF
TRBV18,TRBD1,TRBJ1-2,.,TGTGCCAGCTCAACTGGACAGGGAGTCTATGGCTACACCTTC,CASSTGQGVYGYTF
TRBV7-9,TRBD1,TRBJ2-7,few,TGTGCCAGCAGCCATACCGACAGGGAAATATCCTACGAGCAGTACTTC,CASSHTDREISYEQYF
TRBV5-1,TRBD2,TRBJ2-1,.,TGCGCCAGCAGCAAAGGGACTAGCGGGACCCTTCCCTACAATGAGCAGTTCTTC,CASSKGTSGTLPYNEQFF
TRBV20-1,.,TRBJ1-4,few,TGCAGTGCTAGCGCGGTTTTTAATGAAAAACTGTTTTTT,CSASAVFNEKLFF
TRBV2,.,TRBJ2-2,few,TGTGCCAGCAGTGTTTCCCCTACGGCCGGGGAGCTGTTTTTT,CASSVSPTAGELFF
TRBV12-3/TRBV12-4,TRBD2,TRBJ2-7,many,TGTGCCAGCAGCGCCTTAGCGGGGGGAATAGGCGAGCAGTACTTC,CASSALAGGIGEQYF